This T cell receptor beta chain stems from a study of shared clonotypes between healthy human individuals. About this clone: What it binds is not known.

The CDR3 has 11 residues. Trimming stripped 6 bases from V and 12 bases from J, with 18 bases between. Looked up from germline, CDR1 is DFQATT and CDR2 is SNEGSKA (reference sequence). Study results and limitations: Unshared clonotypes carried lower generation probabilities than those common to all four donors. For naive CD4 cells, roughly 4.8% of clonotypes were shared across four donors. Memory subsets generally showed lower estimated richness than naive subsets.

The assay was immunoSEQ multiplex PCR, and TCRdb's table has in-frame clones only and misses some. Of roughly 2.2 million clones in the sample, 85% to 95% are singletons; the top ten hold 0.37%. This chain joins TRBV20-1 and TRBJ2-7; no definite D call. Sequenced material: naive CD4+ T cells from PBMCs. Described subset: CD45RA+ positively selected. The TCR originated in a young man in good health. Some clones in this sample may be carry-over from other donors' samples. Here the CDR3 reads CSALRSTRWYF. The CDR3 region has the DNA TGCAGTGCCCTACGGTCGACCAGGTGGTACTTC.